This T cell receptor beta chain was retrieved from a study of blood T cell repertoires in COVID-19. Study as a whole: The United States, Italy and Spain provided the acute and convalescent COVID-19 samples. PBMCs, B-cell-depleted T cells, or T cells provided the cDNA or gDNA that made up the material.

Those enrolled, adults aged roughly 18 to 89 years, came from 24 US areas. Original processing notes: Using reference gene primer amplification, nucleated cell counts were estimated. Clones were sequenced by immunoSEQ multiplex PCR, and TCRdb holds only the in-frame ones, with some missing. Clonal size and the V and J genes are those of that table, whereas D and trimming came from the DNA. In the table there are some 390,000 clones, roughly 91% of which are singletons. Germline V CDR1 and CDR2: SGHNT, YYREEE (reference sequence). CDR3 length equals 16 residues. V lost 0 bases and J lost 3; bases outside the gene matches: 7.

The sequence derives from a woman aged 25 to 45 who had recovered from COVID-19. This chain connects TRBV5-4 to TRBJ2-7; 9 bases match TRBD1. Sequencing input: PBMCs or T cells enriched from blood (not recorded which). The CDR3 region has the DNA TGTGCCAGCAGCTTGGGGGGACAGGGTAGACTCTACGAGCAGTACTTC. Amino acid sequence: CASSLGGQGRLYEQYF.